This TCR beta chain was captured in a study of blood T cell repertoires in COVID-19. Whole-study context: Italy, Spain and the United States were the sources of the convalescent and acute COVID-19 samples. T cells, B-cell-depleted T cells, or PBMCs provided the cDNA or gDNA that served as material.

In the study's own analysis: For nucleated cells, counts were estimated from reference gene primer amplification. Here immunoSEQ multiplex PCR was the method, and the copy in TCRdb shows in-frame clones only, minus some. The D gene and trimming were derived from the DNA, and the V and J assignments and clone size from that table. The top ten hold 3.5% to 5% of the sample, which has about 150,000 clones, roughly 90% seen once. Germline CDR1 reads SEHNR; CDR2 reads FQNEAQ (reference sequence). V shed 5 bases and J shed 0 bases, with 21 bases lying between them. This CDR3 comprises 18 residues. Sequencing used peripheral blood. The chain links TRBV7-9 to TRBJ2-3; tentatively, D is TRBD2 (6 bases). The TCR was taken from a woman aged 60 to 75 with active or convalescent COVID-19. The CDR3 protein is CASSQPGGIYRSTDTQYF. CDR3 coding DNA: TGTGCCAGCAGCCAGCCCGGGGGAATATACAGAAGCACAGATACGCAGTATTTT.